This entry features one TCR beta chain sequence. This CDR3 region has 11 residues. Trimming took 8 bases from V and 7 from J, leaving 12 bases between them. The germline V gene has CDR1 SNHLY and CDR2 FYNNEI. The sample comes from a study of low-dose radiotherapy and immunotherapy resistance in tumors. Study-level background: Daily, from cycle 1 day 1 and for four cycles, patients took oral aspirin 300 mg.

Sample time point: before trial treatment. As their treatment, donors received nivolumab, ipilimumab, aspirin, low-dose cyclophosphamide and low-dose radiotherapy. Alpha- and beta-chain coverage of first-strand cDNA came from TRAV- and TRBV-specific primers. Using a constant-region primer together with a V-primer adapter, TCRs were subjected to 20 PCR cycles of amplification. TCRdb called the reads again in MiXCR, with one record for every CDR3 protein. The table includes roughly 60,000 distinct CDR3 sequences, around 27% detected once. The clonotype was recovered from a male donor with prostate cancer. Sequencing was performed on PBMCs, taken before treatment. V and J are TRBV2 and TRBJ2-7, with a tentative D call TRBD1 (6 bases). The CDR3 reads CASHQGYEQYF. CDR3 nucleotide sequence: TGTGCCAGCCACCAGGGGTATGAGCAGTACTTC.